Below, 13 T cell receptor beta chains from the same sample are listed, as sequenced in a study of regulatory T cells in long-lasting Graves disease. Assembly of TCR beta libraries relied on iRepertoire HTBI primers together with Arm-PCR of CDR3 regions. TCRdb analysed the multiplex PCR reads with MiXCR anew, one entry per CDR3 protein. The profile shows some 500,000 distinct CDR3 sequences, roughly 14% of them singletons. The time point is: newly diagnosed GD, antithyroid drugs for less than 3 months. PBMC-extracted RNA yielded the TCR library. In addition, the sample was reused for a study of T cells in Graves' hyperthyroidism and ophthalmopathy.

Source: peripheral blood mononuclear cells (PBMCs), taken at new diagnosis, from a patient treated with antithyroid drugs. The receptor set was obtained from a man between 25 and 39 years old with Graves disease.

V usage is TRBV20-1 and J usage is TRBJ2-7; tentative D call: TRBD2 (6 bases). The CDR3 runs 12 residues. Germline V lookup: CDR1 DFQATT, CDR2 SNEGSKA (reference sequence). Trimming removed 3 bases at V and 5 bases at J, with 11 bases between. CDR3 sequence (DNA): TGCAGTGCTAGTAGGAGGGAAGACGAGCAGTACTTC. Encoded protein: CSASRREDEQYF.

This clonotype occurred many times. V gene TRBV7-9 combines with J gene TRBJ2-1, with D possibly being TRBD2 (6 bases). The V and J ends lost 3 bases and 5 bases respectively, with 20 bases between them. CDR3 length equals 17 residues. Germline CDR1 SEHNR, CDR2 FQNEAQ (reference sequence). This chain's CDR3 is CASSFLASDPGHNEQFF. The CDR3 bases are TGTGCCAGCAGCTTCCTGGCTAGCGACCCGGGTCACAATGAGCAGTTCTTC.

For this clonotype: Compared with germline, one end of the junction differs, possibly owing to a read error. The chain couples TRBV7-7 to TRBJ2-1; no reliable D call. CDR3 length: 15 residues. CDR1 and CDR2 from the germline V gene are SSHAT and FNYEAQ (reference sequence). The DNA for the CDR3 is TGTGCTAGCAGCTTCCGCGAAGTCCCCTACAATGAGCAGTTCTTC. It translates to CASSFREVPYNEQFF.

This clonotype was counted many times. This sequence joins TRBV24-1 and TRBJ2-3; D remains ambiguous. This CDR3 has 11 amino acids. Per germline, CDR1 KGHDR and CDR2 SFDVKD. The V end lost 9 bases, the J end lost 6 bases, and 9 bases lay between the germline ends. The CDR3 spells CATGRGDTQYF. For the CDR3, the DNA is TGTGCCACCGGACGTGGGGATACGCAGTATTTT.

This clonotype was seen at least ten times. CDR3 sequence: CATSSSRTDFLGYGYTF. The CDR3 DNA reads as TGTGCCACCAGCAGTTCTAGGACAGATTTCCTTGGGTATGGCTACACCTTC. The chain is built from TRBV15 and TRBJ1-2, with a possible D match to TRBD1 (6 bases). With 3 bases removed from V and 5 bases from J, the gap between germline ends came to 22 bases. The CDR3 is 17 residues long. Germline CDR1 is LNHNV and CDR2 is YYDKDF (reference sequence).

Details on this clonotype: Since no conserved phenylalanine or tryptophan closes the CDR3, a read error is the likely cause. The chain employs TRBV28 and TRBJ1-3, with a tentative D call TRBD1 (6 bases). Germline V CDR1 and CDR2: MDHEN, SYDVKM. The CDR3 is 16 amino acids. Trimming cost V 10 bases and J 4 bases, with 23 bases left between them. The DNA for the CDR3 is TGTGCCATCCAAGACCCTTCGGGGGGGCCAGGAAACACCATATATTCT. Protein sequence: CAIQDPSGGPGNTIYS.

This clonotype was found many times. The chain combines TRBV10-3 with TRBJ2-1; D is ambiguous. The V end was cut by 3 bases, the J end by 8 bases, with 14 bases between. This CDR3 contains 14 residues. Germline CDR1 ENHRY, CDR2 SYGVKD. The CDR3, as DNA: TGTGCCATCAGTGATCTCTGGGGTGAGGATGAGCAGTTCTTC. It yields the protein CAISDLWGEDEQFF.

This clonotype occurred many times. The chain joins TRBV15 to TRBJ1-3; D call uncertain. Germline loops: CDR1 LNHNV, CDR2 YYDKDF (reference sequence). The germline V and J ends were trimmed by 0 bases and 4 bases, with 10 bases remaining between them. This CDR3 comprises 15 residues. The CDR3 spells CATSRDILQGNTIYF. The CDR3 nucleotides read TGTGCCACCAGCAGAGATATTTTGCAGGGAAACACCATATATTTT.

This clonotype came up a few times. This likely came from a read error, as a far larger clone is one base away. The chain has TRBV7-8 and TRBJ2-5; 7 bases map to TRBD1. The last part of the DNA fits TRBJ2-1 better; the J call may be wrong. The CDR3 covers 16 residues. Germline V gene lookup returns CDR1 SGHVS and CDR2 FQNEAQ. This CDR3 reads CASSLGGRGYCNEQFF. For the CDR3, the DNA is TGTGCCAGCAGCTTAGGGGGCAGGGGGTACTGCAATGAGCAGTTCTTC.

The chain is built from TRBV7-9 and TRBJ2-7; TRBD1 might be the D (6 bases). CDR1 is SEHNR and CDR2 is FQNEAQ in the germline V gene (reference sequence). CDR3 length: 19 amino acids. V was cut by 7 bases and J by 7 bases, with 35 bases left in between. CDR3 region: CASTPFPRDKAISAGEQYF. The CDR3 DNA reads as TGTGCCAGCACCCCCTTCCCAAGGGACAAGGCTATATCGGCGGGTGAGCAGTACTTC.

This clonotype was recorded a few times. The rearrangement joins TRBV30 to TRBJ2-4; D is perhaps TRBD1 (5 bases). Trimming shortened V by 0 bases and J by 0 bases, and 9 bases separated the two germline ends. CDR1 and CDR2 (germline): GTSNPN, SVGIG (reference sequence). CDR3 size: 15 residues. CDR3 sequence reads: CAWSVGVGAKNIQYF. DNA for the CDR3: TGTGCCTGGAGTGTAGGGGTTGGAGCCAAAAACATTCAGTACTTC.

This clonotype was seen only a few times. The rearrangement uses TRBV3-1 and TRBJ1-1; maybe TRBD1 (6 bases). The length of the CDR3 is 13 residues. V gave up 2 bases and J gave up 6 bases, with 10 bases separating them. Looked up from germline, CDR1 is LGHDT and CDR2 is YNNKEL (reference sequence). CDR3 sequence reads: CASSQQGRAEAFF. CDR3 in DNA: TGTGCCAGCAGCCAACAGGGGCGGGCTGAAGCTTTCTTT.

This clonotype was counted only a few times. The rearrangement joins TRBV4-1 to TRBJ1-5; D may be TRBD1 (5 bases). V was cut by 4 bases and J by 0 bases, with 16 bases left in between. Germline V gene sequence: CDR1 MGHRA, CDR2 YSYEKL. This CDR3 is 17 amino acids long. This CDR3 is CASSLKNGHVSNQPQHF. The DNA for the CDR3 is TGCGCCAGCAGCCTCAAGAATGGACACGTTAGCAATCAGCCCCAGCATTTT.